The entry that follows covers one T cell receptor beta chain sequence. This entry belongs to a study of blood T cell repertoires in COVID-19. Study in general: Samples of COVID-19 (acute and convalescent) were obtained from the United States, Italy and Spain.

As originally analysed: Amplification with reference gene primers provided the estimates of nucleated cell counts. Method: immunoSEQ multiplex PCR; TCRdb's copy keeps in-frame clones and lacks some. D and trimming were read from the DNA, whereas the V and J calls and clone size are those reported in that table. The table has fewer than 130,000 clones, roughly nine tenths seen once. The V and J ends lost 1 base and 6 bases, in that order; junction bases with no gene match: 5. Germline CDR1 GTSNPN, CDR2 SVGIG (reference sequence). CDR3 length equals 13 residues. The genes are TRBV30 and TRBJ2-7, with TRBD1 matching 8 bases. The specimen was peripheral blood. This TCR came from a woman older than 75 with acute or convalescent COVID-19. The CDR3 region is CAWSGQGASEQYF. CDR3 bases: TGTGCCTGGAGTGGGCAGGGGGCGAGCGAGCAGTACTTC.